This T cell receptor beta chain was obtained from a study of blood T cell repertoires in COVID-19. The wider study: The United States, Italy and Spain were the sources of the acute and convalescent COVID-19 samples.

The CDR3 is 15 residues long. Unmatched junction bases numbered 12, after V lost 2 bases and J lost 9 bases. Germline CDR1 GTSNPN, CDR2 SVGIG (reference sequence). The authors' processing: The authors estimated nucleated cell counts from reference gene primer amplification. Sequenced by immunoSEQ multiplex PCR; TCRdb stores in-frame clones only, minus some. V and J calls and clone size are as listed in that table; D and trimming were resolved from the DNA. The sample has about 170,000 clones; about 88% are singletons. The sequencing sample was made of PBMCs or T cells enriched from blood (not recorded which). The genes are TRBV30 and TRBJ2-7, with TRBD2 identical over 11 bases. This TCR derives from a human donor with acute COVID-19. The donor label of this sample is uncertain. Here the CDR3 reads CAWSIGLAGGRGQYF. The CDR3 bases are TGTGCCTGGAGTATCGGGCTAGCGGGGGGTAGAGGGCAGTACTTC.